This TCR beta chain stems from a study of CD8+ T cells in alopecia areata. Turning to the study itself: Treated individuals took tofacitinib by mouth, 5 to 10 mg twice daily.

The authors extracted RNA and reverse transcribed it into cDNA as the sequencing template. Assay: immunoSEQ multiplex PCR; the TCRdb copy retains only in-frame clones and omits some. The sample yields some 170,000 clones, roughly 66% seen once. The V and J ends lost 0 bases and 0 bases, in that order; junction bases with no gene match: 3. This CDR3 contains 15 residues. CDR1 SGHRS and CDR2 YFSETQ come from the germline V gene. Collection of lesional scalp punch biopsies and peripheral blood was performed in alopecia areata patients. PBMCs were stained for CD3, CD4 and CD8, and CD4+ and CD8+ T cells were sorted.

This chain links TRBV5-1 with TRBJ2-7; 7 nucleotides match TRBD1. The receptor comes from a human donor with alopecia areata. The sample was CD8+ T cells sorted from blood, taken at week 0. The CDR3 region is CASSLDRGPSYEQYF. The CDR3 DNA sequence: TGCGCCAGCAGCTTGGACAGGGGACCCTCCTACGAGCAGTACTTC.